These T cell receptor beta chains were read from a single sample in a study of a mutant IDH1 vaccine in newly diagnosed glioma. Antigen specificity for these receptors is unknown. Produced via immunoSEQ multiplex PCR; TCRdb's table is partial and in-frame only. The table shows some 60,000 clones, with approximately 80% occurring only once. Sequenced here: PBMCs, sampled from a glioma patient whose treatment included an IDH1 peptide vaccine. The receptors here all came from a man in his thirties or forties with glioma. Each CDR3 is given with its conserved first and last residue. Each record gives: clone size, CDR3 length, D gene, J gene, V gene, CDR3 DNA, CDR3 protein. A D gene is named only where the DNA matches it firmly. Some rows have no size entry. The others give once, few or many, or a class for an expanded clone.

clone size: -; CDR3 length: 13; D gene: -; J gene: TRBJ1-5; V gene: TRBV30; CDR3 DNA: TGTGCCTGGAGTGTAGGGCTCGGGCAGCCCCAGCATTTT; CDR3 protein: CAWSVGLGQPQHF
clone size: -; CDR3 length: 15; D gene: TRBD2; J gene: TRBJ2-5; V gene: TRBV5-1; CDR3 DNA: TGCGCCAGCAGCTTGGCATGGCTAGCGGAAGAGACCCAGTACTTC; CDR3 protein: CASSLAWLAEETQYF
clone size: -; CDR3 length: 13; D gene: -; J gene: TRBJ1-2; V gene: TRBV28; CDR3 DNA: TGTGCCAGCAGTCCGGGGTCAGGGTTAGGCTACACCTTC; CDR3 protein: CASSPGSGLGYTF
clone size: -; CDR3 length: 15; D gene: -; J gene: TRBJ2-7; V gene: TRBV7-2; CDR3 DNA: TGTGCCAGCACCCCGGGGAGCAGGGAGCCCTACGAGCAGTACTTC; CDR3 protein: CASTPGSREPYEQYF
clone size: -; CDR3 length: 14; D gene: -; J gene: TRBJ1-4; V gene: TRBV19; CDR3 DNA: TGTGCCAGCAGGGAGGGGTTTCGCAATGAAAAACTGTTTTTT; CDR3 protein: CASREGFRNEKLFF
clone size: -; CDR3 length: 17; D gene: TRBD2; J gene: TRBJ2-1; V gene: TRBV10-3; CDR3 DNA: TGTGCCATCAGTGTGGGACTAGCGGGAGGAGGATACAATGAGCAGTTCTTC; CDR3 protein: CAISVGLAGGGYNEQFF
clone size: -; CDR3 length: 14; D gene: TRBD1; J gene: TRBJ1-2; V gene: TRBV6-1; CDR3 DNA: TGTGCCAGCAGGGGGACAGGGCGGGTCTATGGCTACACCTTC; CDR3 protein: CASRGTGRVYGYTF
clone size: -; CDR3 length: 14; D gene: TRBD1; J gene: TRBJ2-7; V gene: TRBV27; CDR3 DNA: TGTGCCAGCAGCCCTGACAGGGCCCCCTACGAGCAGTACTTC; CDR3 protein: CASSPDRAPYEQYF
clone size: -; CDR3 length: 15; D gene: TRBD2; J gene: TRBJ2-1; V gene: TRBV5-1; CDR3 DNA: TGCGCCAGCAGCCTAACTAGCGGGGGTTACAATGAGCAGTTCTTC; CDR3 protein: CASSLTSGGYNEQFF
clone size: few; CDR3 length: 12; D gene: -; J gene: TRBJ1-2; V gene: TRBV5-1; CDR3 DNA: TGCGCCAGCAGCTTGACGAGCTATGGCTACACCTTC; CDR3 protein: CASSLTSYGYTF
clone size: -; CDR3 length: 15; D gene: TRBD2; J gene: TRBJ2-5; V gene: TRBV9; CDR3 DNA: TGTGCCAGCAGCGTAGCGGGGCTAGCGGAAGAGACCCAGTACTTC; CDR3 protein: CASSVAGLAEETQYF
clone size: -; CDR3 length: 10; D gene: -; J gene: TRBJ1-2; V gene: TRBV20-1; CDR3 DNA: TGCAGTGCTAGTAGCTATGGCTACACCTTC; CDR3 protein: CSASSYGYTF
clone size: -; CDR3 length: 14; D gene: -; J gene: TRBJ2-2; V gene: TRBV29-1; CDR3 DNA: TGCAGCGTCGACGTCGGGGAACAGTCCGGGGAGCTGTTTTTT; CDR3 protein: CSVDVGEQSGELFF
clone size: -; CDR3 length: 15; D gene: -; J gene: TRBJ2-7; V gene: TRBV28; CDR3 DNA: TGTGCCAGCAGCCCTCCCGGGACCGTCTCCTACGAGCAGTACTTC; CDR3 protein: CASSPPGTVSYEQYF
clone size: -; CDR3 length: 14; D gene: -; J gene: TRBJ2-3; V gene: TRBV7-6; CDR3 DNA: TGTGCCAGCAGCTTAGCGGGGGGTACAGATACGCAGTATTTT; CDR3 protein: CASSLAGGTDTQYF
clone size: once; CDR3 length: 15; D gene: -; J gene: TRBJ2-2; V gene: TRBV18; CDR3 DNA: TGTGCCAGCTCACTAGTGGACAGGAACACCGGGGAGCTGTTTTTT; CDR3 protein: CASSLVDRNTGELFF
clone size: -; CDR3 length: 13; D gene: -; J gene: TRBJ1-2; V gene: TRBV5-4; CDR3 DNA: TGTGCCAGCAGCTTTCCCCTCCGGGACGGCTACACCTTC; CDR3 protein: CASSFPLRDGYTF
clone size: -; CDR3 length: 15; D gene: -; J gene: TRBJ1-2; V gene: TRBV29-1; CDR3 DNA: TGCAGTGTCCAGAGCTTCCGGGGGTCGCTCTATGGCTACACCTTC; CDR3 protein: CSVQSFRGSLYGYTF
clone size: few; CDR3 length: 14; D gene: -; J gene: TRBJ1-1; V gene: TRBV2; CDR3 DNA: TGTGCCAGCAGTAAAACAGGGCTGGGCACTGAAGCTTTCTTT; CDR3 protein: CASSKTGLGTEAFF
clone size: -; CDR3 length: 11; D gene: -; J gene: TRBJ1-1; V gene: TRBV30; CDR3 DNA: TGTGCCTGCAATCAGAGAAGCGAAGCTTTCTTT; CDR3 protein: CACNQRSEAFF
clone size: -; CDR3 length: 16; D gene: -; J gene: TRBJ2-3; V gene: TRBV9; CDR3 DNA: TGTGCCAGCAGCGTGGCGGGGGCCTCTCGCACAGATACGCAGTATTTT; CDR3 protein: CASSVAGASRTDTQYF
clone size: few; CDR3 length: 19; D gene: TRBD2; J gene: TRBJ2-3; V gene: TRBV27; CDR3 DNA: TGTGCCAGCAGTTCGAGGTTTGTCGGGGGACTAGCGGGGCCAGATACGCAGTATTTT; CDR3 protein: CASSSRFVGGLAGPDTQYF